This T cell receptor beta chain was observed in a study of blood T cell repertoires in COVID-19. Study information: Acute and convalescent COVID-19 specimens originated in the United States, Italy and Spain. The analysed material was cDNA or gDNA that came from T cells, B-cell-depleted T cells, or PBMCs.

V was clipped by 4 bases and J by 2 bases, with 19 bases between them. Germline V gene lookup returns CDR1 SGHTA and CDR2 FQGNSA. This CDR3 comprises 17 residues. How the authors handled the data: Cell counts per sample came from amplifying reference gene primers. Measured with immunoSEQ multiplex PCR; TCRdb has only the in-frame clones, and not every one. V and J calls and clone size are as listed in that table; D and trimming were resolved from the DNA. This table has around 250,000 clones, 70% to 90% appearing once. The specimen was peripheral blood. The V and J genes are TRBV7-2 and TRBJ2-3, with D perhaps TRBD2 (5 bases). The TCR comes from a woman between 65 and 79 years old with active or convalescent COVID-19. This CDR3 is CASSSSPRGLFTDTQYF. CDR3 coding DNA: TGTGCCAGCAGCTCCAGCCCTCGGGGTCTCTTCACAGATACGCAGTATTTT. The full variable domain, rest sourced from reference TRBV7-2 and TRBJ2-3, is GAGVSQSPSNKVTEKGKDVELRCDPISGHTALYWYRQSLGQGLEFLIYFQGNSAPDKSGLPSDRFSAERTGGSVSTLTIQRTQQEDSAVYLCASSSSPRGLFTDTQYFGPGTRLTVL.